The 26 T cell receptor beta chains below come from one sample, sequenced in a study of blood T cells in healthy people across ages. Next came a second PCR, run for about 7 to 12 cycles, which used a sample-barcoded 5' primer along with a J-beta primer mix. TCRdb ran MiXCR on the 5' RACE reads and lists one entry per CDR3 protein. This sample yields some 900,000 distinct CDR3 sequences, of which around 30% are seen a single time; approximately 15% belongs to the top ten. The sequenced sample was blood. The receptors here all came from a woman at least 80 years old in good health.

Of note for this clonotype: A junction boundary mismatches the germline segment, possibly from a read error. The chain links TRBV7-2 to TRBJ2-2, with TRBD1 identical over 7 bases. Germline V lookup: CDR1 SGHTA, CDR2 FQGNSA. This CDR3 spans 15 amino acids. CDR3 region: CASSPDRANTGERFF. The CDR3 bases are TGTGCCAGCAGCCCAGACAGGGCGAACACCGGGGAGCGGTTTTTT.

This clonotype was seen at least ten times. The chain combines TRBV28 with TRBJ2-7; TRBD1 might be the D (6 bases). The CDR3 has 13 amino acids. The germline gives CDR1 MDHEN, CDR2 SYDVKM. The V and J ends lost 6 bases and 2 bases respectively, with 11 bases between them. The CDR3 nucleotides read TGTGCCAGCAGACTGGACAGTACCTACGAGCAGTACTTC. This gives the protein CASRLDSTYEQYF.

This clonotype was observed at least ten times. The CDR3 sequence is CASRPGTAVSGANVLTF. CDR3 DNA sequence: TGTGCCAGCAGACCCGGGACTGCTGTTTCTGGGGCCAACGTCCTGACTTTC. The chain joins TRBV27 to TRBJ2-6, with D perhaps TRBD2 (6 bases). Germline-derived CDR1 and CDR2 are MNHEY and SMNVEV (reference sequence). The V end was cut by 6 bases, the J end by 1 base, with 16 bases between. The CDR3 spans 17 residues.

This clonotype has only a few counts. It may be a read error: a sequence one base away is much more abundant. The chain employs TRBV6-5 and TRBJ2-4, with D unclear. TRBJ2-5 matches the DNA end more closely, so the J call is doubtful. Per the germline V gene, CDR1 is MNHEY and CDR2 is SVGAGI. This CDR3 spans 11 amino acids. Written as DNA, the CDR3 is TGTGCCAGCAGTCCTTGTGAGACCCAGTACTTC. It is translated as CASSPCETQYF.

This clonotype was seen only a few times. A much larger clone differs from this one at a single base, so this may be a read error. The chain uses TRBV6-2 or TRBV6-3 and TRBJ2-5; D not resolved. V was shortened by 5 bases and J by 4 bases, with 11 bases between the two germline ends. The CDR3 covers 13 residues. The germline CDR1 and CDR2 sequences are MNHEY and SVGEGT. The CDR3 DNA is TGTGCCAGCAGTCGACACCTCGGAGAGACCCAGTACTTC. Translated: CASSRHLGETQYF.

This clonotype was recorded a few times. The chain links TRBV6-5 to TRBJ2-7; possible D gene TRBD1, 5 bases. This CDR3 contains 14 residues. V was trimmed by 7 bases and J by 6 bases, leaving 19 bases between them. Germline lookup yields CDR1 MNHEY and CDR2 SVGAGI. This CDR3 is CASTSFDGASEQYF. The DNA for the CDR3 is TGTGCCAGCACCTCCTTTGATGGGGCTTCCGAGCAGTACTTC.

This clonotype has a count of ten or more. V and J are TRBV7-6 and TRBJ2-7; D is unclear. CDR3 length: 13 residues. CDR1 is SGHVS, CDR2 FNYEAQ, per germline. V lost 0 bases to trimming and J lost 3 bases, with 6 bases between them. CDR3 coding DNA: TGTGCCAGCAGCTTAGCGGGCCGCTACGAGCAGTACTTC. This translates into CASSLAGRYEQYF.

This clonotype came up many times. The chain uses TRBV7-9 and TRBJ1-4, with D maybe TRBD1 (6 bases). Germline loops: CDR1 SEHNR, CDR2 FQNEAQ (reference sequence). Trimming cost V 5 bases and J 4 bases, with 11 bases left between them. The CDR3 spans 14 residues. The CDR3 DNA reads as TGTGCCAGCAGCCCGAGGGGGGATAATGAAAAACTGTTTTTT. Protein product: CASSPRGDNEKLFF.

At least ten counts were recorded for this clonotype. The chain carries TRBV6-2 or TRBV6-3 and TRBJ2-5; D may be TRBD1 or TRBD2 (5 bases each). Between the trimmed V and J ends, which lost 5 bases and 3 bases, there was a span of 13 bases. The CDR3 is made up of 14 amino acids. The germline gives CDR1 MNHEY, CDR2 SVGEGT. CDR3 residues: CASSPFWGKETQYF. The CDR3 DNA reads TGTGCCAGCAGTCCCTTCTGGGGGAAAGAGACCCAGTACTTC.

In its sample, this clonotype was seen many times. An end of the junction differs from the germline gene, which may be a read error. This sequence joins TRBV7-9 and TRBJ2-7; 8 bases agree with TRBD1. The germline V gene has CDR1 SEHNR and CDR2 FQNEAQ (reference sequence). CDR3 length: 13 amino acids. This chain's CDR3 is CASNLQGAYEQYF. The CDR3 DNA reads TGTGCCAGCAACTTACAGGGGGCCTACGAGCAGTACTTC.

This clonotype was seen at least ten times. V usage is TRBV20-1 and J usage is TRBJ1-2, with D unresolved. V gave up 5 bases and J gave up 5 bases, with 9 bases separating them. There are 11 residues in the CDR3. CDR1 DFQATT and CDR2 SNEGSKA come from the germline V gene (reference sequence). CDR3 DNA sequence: TGCAGTGCTTGGGGTTTATATGGCTACACCTTC. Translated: CSAWGLYGYTF.

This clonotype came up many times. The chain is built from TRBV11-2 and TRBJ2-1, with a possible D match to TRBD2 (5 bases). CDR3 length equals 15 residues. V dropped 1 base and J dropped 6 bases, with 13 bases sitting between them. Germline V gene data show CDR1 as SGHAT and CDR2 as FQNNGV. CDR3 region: CASSLGSNRGNEQFF. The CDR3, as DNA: TGTGCCAGCAGCTTAGGGTCTAACCGGGGCAATGAGCAGTTCTTC.

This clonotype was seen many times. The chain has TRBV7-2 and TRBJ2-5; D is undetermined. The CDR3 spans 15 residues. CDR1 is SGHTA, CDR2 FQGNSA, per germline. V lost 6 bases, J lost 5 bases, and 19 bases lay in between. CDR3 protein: CASSPHPGLGETQYF. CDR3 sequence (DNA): TGTGCCAGCAGTCCTCATCCGGGTCTTGGGGAGACCCAGTACTTC. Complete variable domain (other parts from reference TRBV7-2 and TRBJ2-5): GAGVSQSPSNKVTEKGKDVELRCDPISGHTALYWYRQSLGQGLEFLIYFQGNSAPDKSGLPSDRFSAERTGGSVSTLTIQRTQQEDSAVYLCASSPHPGLGETQYFGPGTRLLVL.

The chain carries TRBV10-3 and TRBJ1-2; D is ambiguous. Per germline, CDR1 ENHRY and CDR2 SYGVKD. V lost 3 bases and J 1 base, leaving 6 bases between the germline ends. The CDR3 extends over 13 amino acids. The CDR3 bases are TGTGCCATCAGTGAAAGGGTTAACTATGGCTACACCTTC. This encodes CAISERVNYGYTF.

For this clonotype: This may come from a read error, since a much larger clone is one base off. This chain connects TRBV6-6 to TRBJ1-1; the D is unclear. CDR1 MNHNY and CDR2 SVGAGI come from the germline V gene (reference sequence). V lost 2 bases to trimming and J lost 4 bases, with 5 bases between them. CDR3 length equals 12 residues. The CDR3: CASSYPSTEAFF. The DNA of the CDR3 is TGTGCCAGCAGTTACCCATCCACTGAAGCTTTCTTT.

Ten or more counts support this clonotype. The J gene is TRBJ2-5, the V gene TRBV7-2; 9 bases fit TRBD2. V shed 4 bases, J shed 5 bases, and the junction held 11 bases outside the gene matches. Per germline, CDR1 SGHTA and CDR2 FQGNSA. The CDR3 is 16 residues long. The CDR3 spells CASSSPGLAGVETQYF. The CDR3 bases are TGTGCCAGCAGCTCTCCCGGTTTAGCGGGGGTGGAGACCCAGTACTTC.

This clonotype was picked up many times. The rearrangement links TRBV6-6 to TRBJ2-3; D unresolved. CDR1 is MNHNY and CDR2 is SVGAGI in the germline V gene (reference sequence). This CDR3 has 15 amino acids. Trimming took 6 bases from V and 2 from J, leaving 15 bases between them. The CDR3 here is CASSPELLNTDTQYF. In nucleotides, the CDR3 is TGTGCCAGCAGCCCCGAGCTTCTAAACACAGATACGCAGTATTTT.

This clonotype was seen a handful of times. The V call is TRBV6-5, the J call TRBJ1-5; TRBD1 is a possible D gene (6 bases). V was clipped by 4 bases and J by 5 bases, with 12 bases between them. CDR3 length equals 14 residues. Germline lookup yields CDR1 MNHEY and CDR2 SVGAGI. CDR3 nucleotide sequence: TGTGCCAGCAGTTGGAGGGCAGGGGATCAGCCCCAGCATTTT. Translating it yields CASSWRAGDQPQHF.

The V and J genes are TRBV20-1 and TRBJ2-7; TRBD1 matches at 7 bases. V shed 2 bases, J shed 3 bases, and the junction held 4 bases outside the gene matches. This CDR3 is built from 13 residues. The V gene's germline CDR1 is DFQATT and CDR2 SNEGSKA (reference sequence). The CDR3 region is CSARIRDSYEQYF. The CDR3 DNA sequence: TGCAGTGCTAGAATCCGGGACAGCTACGAGCAGTACTTC.

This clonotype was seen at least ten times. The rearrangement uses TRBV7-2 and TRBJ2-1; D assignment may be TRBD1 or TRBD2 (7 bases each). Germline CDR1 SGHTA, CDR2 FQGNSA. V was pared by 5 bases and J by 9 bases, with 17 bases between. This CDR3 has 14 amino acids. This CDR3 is CASSPQAGGAEQFF. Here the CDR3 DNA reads TGTGCCAGCAGCCCTCAGGCAGGGGGGGCTGAGCAGTTCTTC.

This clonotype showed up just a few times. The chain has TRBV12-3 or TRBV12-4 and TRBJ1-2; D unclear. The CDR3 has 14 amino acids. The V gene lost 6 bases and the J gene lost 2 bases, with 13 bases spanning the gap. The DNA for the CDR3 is TGTGCCAGCAGGTCAAAAGGGTCCAACTATGGCTACACCTTC. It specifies CASRSKGSNYGYTF.

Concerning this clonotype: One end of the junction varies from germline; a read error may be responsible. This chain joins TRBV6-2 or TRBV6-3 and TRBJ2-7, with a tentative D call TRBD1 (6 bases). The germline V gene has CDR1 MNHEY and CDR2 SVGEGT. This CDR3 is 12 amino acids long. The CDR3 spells CASSYSTGLFLF. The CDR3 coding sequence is TGTGCCAGCAGTTACTCGACAGGTCTCTTCTTATTC.

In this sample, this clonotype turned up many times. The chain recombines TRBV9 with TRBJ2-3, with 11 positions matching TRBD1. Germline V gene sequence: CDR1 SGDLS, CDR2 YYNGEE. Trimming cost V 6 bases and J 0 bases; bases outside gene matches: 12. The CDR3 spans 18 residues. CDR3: CASTLTGTGGLSTDTQYF. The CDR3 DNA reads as TGTGCCAGCACTCTGACCGGGACAGGGGGTCTTAGCACAGATACGCAGTATTTT.

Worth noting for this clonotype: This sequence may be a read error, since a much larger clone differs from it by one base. Here the CDR3 reads CASSLVRTGGEGYTF. For the CDR3, the DNA is TGTGCCAGCAGCTTAGTACGGACAGGGGGAGAGGGCTACACCTTC. The chain combines TRBV7-8 with TRBJ1-2; 10 nucleotides align to TRBD1. The CDR3 has 15 residues. In germline, CDR1 is SGHVS, CDR2 FQNEAQ. V lost 1 base and J lost 8; bases outside the gene matches: 7.

This chain's CDR3 is CASSLGGGLAQNEQFF. The DNA for the CDR3 is TGTGCCAGCAGCTTAGGAGGAGGACTAGCTCAGAATGAGCAGTTCTTC. The V call is TRBV7-2, the J call TRBJ2-1; 8 bases fit TRBD2. Germline assignment: CDR1 SGHTA and CDR2 FQGNSA. The CDR3 has 16 residues. The V gene end was trimmed by 1 base and the J gene end by 7 bases; junction bases not matched to a gene: 9. Filled out from reference TRBV7-2 and TRBJ2-1, the complete variable domain reads GAGVSQSPSNKVTEKGKDVELRCDPISGHTALYWYRQSLGQGLEFLIYFQGNSAPDKSGLPSDRFSAERTGGSVSTLTIQRTQQEDSAVYLCASSLGGGLAQNEQFFGPGTRLTVL.

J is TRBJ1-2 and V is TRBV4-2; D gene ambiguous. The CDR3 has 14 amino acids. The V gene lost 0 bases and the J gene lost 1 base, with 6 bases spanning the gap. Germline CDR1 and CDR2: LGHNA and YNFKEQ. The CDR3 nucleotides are TGTGCCAGCAGCCAAGAGCCGGTTAACTATGGCTACACCTTC. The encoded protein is CASSQEPVNYGYTF.